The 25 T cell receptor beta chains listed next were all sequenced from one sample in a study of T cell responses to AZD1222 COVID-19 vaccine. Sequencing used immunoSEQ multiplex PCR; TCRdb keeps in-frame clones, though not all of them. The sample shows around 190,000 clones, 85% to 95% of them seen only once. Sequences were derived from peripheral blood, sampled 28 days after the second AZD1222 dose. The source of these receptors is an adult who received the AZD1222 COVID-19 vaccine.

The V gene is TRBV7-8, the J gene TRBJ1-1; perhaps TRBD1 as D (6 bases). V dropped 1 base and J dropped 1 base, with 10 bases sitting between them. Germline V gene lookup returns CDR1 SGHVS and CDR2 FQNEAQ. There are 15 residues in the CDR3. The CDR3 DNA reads TGTGCCAGCAGCTTAGGAGGACAGCCGAACACTGAAGCTTTCTTT. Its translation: CASSLGGQPNTEAFF.

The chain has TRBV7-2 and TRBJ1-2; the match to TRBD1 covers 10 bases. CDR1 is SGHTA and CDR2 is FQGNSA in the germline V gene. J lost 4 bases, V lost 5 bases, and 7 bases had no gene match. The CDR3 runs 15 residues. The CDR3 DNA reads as TGTGCCAGCAGCCCCGGACAGGGGGAAGCCTATGGCTACACCTTC. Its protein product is CASSPGQGEAYGYTF.

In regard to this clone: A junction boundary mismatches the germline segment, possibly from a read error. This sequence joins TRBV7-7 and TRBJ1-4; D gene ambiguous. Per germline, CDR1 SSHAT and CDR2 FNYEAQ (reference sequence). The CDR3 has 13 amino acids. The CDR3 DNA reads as TGTGCTAGCAGCTTATTGACTGGAGAAAAACTGTTTTTT. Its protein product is CASSLLTGEKLFF. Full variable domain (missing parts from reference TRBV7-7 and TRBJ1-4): GAGVSQSPRYKVTKRGQDVTLRCDPISSHATLYWYQQALGQGPEFLTYFNYEAQPDKSGLPSDRFSAERPEGSISTLTIQRTEQRDSAMYRCASSLLTGEKLFFGSGTQLSVL.

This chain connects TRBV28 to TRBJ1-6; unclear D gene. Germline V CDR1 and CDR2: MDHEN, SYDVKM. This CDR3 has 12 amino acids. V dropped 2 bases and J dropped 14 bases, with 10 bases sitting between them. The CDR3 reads CASSLKSWTLHF. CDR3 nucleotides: TGTGCCAGCAGTTTAAAATCGTGGACCCTCCACTTT.

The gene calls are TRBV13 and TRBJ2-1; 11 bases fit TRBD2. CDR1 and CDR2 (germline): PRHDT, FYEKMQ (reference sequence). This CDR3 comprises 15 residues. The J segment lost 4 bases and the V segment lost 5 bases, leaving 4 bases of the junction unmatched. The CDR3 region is CASSLGTSGYNEQFF. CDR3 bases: TGTGCCAGCAGCCTCGGGACTAGCGGTTACAATGAGCAGTTCTTC.

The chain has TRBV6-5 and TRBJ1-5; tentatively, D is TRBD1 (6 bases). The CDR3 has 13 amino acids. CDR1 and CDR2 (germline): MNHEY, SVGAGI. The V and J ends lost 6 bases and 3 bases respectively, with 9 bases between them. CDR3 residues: CASRQGPNQPQHF. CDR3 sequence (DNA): TGTGCCAGCAGACAGGGCCCCAATCAGCCCCAGCATTTT.

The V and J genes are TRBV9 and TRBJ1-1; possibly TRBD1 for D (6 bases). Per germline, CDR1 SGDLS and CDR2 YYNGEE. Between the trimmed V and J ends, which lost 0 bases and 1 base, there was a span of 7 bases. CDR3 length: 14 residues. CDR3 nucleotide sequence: TGTGCCAGCAGCGTAGGGACAGCGAACACTGAAGCTTTCTTT. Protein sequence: CASSVGTANTEAFF. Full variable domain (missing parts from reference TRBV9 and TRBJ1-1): DSGVTQTPKHLITATGQRVTLRCSPRSGDLSVYWYQQSLDQGLQFLIQYYNGEERAKGNILERFSAQQFPDLHSELNLSSLELGDSALYFCASSVGTANTEAFFGQGTRLTVV.

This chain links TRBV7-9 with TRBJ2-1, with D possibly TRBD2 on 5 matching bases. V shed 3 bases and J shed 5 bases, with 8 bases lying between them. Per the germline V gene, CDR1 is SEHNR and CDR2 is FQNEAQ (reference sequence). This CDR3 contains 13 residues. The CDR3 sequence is CASSFRGDNEQFF. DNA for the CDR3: TGTGCCAGCAGCTTCCGGGGAGACAATGAGCAGTTCTTC.

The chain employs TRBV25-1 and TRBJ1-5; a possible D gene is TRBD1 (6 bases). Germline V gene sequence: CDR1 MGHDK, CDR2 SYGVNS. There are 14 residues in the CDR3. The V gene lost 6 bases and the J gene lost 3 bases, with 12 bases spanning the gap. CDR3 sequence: CASSEGGTNQPQHF. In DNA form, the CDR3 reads TGTGCCAGCAGCGAGGGGGGGACCAATCAGCCCCAGCATTTT.

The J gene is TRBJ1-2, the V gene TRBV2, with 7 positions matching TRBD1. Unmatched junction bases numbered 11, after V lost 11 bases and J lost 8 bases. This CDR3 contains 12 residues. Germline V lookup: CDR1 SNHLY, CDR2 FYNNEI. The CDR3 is CAGQRQGRGYTF. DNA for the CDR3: TGTGCCGGACAAAGACAGGGCAGGGGCTACACCTTC. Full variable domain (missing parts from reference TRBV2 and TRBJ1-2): EPEVTQTPSHQVTQMGQEVILRCVPISNHLYFYWYRQILGQKVEFLVSFYNNEISEKSEIFDDQFSVERPDGSNFTLKIRSTKLEDSAMYFCAGQRQGRGYTFGSGTRLTVV.

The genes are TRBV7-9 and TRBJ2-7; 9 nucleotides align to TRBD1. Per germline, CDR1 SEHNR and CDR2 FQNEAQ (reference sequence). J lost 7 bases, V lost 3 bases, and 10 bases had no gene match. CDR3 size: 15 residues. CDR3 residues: CASSFRQGGNREQYF. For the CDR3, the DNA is TGTGCCAGCAGCTTCCGACAGGGGGGAAATAGGGAGCAGTACTTC.

CDR3 DNA: TGTGCCATCAGGGGAGACAGGGGTAACTATGGCTACACCTTC. Protein sequence: CAIRGDRGNYGYTF. The V and J genes are TRBV10-3 and TRBJ1-2; TRBD1 agrees at 8 bases. CDR3 length: 14 amino acids. V lost 6 bases, J lost 1 base, and 4 bases stayed unmatched. In germline, CDR1 is ENHRY, CDR2 SYGVKD.

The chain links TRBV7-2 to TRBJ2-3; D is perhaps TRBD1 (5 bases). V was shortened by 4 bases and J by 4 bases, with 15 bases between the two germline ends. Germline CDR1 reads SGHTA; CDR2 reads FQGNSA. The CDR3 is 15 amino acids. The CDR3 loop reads CASSWWQGKSDTQYF. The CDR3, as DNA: TGTGCCAGCAGCTGGTGGCAGGGAAAGTCAGATACGCAGTATTTT.

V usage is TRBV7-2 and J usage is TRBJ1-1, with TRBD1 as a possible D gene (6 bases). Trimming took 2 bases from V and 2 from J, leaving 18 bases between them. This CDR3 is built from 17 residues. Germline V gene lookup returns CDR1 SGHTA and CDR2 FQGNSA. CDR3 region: CASSLNPRTATNTEAFF. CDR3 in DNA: TGTGCCAGCAGCTTAAATCCCCGGACAGCAACAAACACTGAAGCTTTCTTT.

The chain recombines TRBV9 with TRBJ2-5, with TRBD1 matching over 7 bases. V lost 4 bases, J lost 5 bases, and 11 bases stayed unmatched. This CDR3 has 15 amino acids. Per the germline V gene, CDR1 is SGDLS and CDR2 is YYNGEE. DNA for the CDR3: TGTGCCAGCAGCCCTCGGGACAGCGGTAGTGAGACCCAGTACTTC. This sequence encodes CASSPRDSGSETQYF. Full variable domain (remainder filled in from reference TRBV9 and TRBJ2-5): DSGVTQTPKHLITATGQRVTLRCSPRSGDLSVYWYQQSLDQGLQFLIQYYNGEERAKGNILERFSAQQFPDLHSELNLSSLELGDSALYFCASSPRDSGSETQYFGPGTRLLVL.

The CDR3 loop is CASSQTGEHGYTF. The DNA of the CDR3 is TGCGCCAGCAGCCAGACAGGGGAGCATGGCTACACCTTC. The chain is built from TRBV4-3 and TRBJ1-2; 8 nucleotides agree with TRBD1. Germline lookup yields CDR1 LGHNA and CDR2 YSLEER. J was trimmed by 6 bases and V by 3 bases; bases with no gene match: 3. The CDR3 has 13 residues.

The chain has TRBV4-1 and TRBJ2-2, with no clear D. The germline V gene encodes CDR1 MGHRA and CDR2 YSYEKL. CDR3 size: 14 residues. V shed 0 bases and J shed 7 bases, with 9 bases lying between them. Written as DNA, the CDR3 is TGCGCCAGCAGCCAAGATCAACGAAACGGGGAGCTGTTTTTT. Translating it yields CASSQDQRNGELFF.

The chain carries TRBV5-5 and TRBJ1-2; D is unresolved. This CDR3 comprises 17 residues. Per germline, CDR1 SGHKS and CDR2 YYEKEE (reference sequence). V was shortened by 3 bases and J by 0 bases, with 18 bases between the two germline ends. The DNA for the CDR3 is TGTGCCAGCAGCTCCCTTCCGTCGGTGATGACTAACTATGGCTACACCTTC. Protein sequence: CASSSLPSVMTNYGYTF.

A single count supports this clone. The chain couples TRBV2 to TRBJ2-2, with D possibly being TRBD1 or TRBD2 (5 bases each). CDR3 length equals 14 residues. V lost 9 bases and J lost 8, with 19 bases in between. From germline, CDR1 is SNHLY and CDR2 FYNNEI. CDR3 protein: CASTGPHSMGELFF. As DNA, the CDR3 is TGTGCCAGTACGGGACCCCATAGCATGGGGGAGCTGTTTTTT.

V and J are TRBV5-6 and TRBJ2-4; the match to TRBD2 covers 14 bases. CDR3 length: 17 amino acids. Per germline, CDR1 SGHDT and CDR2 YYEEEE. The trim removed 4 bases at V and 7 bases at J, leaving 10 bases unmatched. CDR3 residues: CASSQRLAGGLWNIQYF. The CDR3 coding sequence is TGTGCCAGCAGCCAAAGACTAGCGGGAGGGTTGTGGAACATTCAGTACTTC.

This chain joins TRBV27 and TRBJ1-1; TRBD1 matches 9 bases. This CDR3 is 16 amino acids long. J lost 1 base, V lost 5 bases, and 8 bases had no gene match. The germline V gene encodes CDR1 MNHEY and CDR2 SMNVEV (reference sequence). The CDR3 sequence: CASSTYDRGWNTEAFF. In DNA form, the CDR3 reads TGTGCCAGCAGTACGTACGACAGGGGGTGGAACACTGAAGCTTTCTTT.

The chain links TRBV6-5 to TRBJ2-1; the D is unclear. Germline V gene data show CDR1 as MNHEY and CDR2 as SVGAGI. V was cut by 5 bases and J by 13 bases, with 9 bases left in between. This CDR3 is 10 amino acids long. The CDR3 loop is CASSMHPQFF. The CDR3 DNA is TGTGCCAGCAGTATGCACCCTCAGTTCTTC.

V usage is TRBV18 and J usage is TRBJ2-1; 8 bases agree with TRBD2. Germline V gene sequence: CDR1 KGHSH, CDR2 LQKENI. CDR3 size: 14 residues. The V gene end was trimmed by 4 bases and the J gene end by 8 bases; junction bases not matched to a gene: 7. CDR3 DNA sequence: TGTGCCAGCTCACACAGCGGGCGGGGGGATGAGCAGTTCTTC. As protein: CASSHSGRGDEQFF.

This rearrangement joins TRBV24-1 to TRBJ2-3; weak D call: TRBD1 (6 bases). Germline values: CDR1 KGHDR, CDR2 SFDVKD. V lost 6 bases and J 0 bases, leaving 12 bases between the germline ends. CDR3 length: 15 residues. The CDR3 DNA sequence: TGTGCCACCAGTTCCAGGGGACCCAGCACAGATACGCAGTATTTT. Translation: CATSSRGPSTDTQYF.

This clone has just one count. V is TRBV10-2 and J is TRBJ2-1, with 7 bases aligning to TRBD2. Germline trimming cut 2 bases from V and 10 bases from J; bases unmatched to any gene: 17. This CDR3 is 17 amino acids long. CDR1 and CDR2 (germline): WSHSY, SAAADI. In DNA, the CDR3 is TGCGCCAGCAGTGAGCGGGGGGAAGCGGCCCCAAAGGGAGAGCAGTTCTTC. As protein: CASSERGEAAPKGEQFF.